This T cell receptor beta chain was documented in a study of identifying expanded T cells in peripheral blood. No infections or other immune events were documented during collection. Sequencing was performed with immunoSEQ multiplex PCR; in TCRdb, only in-frame clones are kept and a portion is missing. The sample has 85,000 to 100,000 clones; more than 70% are singletons. Turning to this clone: Its antigen is as yet unknown.

Germline lookup yields CDR1 SGHAT and CDR2 FQNNGV. Trimming shortened V by 0 bases and J by 3 bases, and 8 bases separated the two germline ends. The CDR3 is 15 residues long. Study results and caveats: Clone count variance between approximately 2-week samples rose with total template count. Roughly 1.2 clones differed between technical replicates, versus about 16 and 19 over time.

The sequenced sample consisted of blood. The V gene is TRBV11-2, the J gene TRBJ1-4; D is undetermined. The receptor's source is a person aged 18-70 years in good health. The chain's CDR3 is CASSLDPGPNEKLFF. The CDR3 DNA reads TGTGCCAGCAGCTTAGATCCCGGTCCTAATGAAAAACTGTTTTTT.